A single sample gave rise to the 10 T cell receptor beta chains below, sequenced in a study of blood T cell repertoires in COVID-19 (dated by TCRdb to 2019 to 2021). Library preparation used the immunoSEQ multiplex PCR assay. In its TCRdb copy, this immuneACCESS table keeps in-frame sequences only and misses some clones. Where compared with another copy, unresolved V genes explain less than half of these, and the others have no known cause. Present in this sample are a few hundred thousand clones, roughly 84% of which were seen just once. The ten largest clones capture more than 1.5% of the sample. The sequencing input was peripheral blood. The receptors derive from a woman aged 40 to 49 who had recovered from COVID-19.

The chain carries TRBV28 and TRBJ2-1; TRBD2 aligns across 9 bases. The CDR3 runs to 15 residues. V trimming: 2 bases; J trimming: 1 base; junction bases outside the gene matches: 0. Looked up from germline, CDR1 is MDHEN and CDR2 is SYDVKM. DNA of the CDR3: TGTGCCAGCAGTTTAACTAGCGGGTCCTACAATGAGCAGTTCTTC. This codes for CASSLTSGSYNEQFF.

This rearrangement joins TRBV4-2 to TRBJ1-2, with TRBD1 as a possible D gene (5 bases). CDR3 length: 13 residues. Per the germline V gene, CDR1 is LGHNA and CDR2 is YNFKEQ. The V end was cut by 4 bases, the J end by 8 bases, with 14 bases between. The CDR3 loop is CASSRREGVGYTF. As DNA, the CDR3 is TGTGCCAGCAGCCGCAGGGAAGGAGTCGGCTACACCTTC.

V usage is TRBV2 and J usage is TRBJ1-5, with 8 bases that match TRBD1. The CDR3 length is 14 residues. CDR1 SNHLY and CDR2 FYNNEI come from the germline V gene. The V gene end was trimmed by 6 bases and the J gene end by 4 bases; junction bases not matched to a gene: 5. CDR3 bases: TGTGCCAGCAGAGGGAGGACAGGGAATCAGCCCCAGCATTTT. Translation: CASRGRTGNQPQHF.

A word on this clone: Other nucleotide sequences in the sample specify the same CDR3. In nucleotides, the CDR3 is TGTGCCAGCAGCTTGGCGGGGGGGAACTATGGCTACACCTTC. Protein product: CASSLAGGNYGYTF. The chain joins TRBV5-4 to TRBJ1-2; D might be TRBD1 (5 bases). This CDR3 has 14 amino acids. V was trimmed by 0 bases and J by 2 bases, leaving 8 bases between them. In germline, CDR1 is SGHNT, CDR2 YYREEE (reference sequence).

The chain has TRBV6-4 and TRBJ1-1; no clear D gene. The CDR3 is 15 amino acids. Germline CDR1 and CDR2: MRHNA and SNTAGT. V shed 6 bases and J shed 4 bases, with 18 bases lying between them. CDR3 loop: CASSVEGGRATEAFF. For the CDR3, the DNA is TGTGCCAGCAGCGTCGAGGGAGGGCGGGCCACTGAAGCTTTCTTT.

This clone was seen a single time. The CDR3 DNA reads as TGTGCCAGCAGCCAAGACAGGGTTCAGCCCCAGCATTTT. Its translation is CASSQDRVQPQHF. The chain recombines TRBV6-5 with TRBJ1-5, with 7 bases aligning to TRBD1. V lost 6 bases to trimming and J lost 6 bases; unmatched junction nucleotides: 5. CDR1 is MNHEY, CDR2 SVGAGI, per germline. The CDR3 spans 13 residues.

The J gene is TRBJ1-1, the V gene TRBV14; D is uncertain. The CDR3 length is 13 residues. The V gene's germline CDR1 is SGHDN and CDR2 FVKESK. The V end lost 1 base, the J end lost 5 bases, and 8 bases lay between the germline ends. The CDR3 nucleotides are TGTGCCAGCAGCCAAGCCCCGGGGACTGAAGCTTTCTTT. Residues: CASSQAPGTEAFF.

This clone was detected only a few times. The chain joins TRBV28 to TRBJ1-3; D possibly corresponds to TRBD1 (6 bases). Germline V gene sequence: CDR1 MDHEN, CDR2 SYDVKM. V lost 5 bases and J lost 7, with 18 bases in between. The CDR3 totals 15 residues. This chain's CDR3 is CASSLGTSGDNTIYF. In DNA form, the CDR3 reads TGTGCCAGCAGTCTCGGGACCTCAGGGGACAACACCATATATTTT.

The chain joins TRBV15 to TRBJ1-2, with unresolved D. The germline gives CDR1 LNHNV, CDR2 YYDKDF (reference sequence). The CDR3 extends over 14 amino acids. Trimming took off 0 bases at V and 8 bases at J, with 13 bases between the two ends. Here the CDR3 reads CATSRDSGNRGYTF. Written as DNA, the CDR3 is TGTGCCACCAGCAGAGATTCCGGTAATAGAGGCTACACCTTC. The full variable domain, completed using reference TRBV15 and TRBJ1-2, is DAMVIQNPRYQVTQFGKPVTLSCSQTLNHNVMYWYQQKSSQAPKLLFHYYDKDFNNEADTPDNFQSRRPNTSFCFLDIRSPGLGDTAMYLCATSRDSGNRGYTFGSGTRLTVV.

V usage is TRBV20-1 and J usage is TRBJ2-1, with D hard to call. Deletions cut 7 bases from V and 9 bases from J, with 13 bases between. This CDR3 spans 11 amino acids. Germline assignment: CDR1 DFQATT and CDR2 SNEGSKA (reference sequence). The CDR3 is CSGRRTTEQFF. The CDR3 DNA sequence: TGCAGTGGAAGGAGAACCACTGAGCAGTTCTTC.